The clone carrying this T cell receptor beta chain was recorded a few times. Antigen specificity is unknown. Each CDR3 protein is one row after TCRdb ran MiXCR on the RT-PCR reads. The repertoire includes around 190,000 distinct CDR3 sequences, around 9% of them detected once, and about a tenth sits in the top ten. The record originates from a study of response to subunit inactivated influenza vaccine. Study observations and caveats: Only a handful of new T cells, the authors suggested, are recruited with each seasonal influenza vaccination.

The CDR3 loop spans 15 amino acids. The V segment lost 6 bases and the J segment 0 bases; nucleotides outside the gene matches: 8. Germline CDR1 MNHNS, CDR2 SASEGT. This clonotype was sampled from a man aged 50-59 years who received an inactivated influenza vaccine. Material: non-naive T cells sorted from PBMCs, obtained on the day of vaccination. This sequence joins TRBV6-1 and TRBJ2-7, with 7 nucleotides matching TRBD1. The CDR3 loop is CASREDRFSSYEQYF. The CDR3 nucleotides are TGTGCCAGCAGAGAGGACAGGTTCAGCTCCTACGAGCAGTACTTC.